This T cell receptor beta chain emerged from a study of blood T cells in healthy people across ages. Study-level points and caveats: Roughly linear age-related decline in beta diversity appeared, significant by age roughly 40.

Germline assignment: CDR1 ENHRY and CDR2 SYGVKD. Trimming stripped 0 bases from V and 8 bases from J, with 11 bases between. The CDR3 is made up of 13 amino acids. The second PCR ran roughly 7 to 11 cycles with a sample-barcoded 5' primer and J-beta primers. TCRdb processed the 5' RACE reads anew with MiXCR; each CDR3 protein has one entry. The sample holds roughly 1.6 million distinct CDR3 sequences, 34% seen once. In regard to this clonotype: Its antigen remains unknown.

The chain uses TRBV10-3 and TRBJ2-7; D unresolved. Sequencing input: blood. This clonotype was obtained from a woman in her twenties or thirties in good health. The CDR3 here is CAISESNDMQQYF. Here the CDR3 DNA reads TGTGCCATCAGTGAGTCGAACGACATGCAGCAGTACTTC.